This T cell receptor (beta chain) was recovered during a study of CD8 T cells in Susac syndrome. The ends lost 4 bases at V and 1 base at J; junction bases unmatched: 5. Germline CDR1 is SGHNT and CDR2 is YYREEE (reference sequence). The CDR3 consists of 15 residues. This clonotype appeared a few times. Random hexamers served to reverse transcribe about 0.45 to 1 ug RNA. By means of immunoSEQ multiplex PCR, TCR beta CDR3 spanning 54 Vbeta and 13 Jbeta underwent amplification. TCRdb fed the immunoSEQ multiplex PCR reads into MiXCR, producing one record per CDR3 protein. The sample lists about 50,000 distinct CDR3 sequences, 93% occurring once.

This sequence joins TRBV5-4 and TRBJ2-7; TRBD1 aligns across 10 bases. Sequenced sample: CD8+ T cells from PBMCs. The sequence was obtained from a human donor with multiple sclerosis. Written as DNA, the CDR3 is TGTGCCAGCAGCCTAGGACAGGGGGGATCCTACGAGCAGTACTTC. Translation: CASSLGQGGSYEQYF.